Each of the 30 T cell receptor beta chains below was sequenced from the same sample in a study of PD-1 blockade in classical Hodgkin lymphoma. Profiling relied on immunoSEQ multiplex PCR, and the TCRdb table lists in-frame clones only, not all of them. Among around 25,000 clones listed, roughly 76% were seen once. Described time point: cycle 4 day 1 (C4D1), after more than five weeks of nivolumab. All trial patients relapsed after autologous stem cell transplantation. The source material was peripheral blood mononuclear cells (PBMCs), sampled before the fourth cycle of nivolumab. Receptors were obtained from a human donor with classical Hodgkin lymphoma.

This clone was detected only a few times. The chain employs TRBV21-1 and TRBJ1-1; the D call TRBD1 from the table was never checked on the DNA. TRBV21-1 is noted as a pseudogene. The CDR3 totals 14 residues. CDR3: CASSYGRGNTEAFF. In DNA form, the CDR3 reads TGTGCCAGCAGTTATGGCAGGGGGAACACTGAAGCTTTCTTT.

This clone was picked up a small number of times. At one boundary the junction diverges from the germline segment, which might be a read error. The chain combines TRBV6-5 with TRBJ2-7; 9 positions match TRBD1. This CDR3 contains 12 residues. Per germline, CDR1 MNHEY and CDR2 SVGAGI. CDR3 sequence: CASSDGTGRAHF. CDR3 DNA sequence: TGTGCCAGCAGTGACGGGACAGGGAGAGCTCATTTC.

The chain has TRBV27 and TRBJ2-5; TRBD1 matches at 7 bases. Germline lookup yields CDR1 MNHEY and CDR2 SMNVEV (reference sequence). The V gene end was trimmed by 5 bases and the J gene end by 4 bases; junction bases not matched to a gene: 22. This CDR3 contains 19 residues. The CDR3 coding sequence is TGTGCCAGCAGTCCGAACAGGGGTGAACGGCGACTCAGTCTAGAGACCCAGTACTTC. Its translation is CASSPNRGERRLSLETQYF.

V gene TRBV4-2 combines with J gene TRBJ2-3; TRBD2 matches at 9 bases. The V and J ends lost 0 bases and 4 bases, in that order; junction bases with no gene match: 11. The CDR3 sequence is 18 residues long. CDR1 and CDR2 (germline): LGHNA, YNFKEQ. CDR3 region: CASSQDPGLANVADTQYF. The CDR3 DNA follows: TGTGCCAGCAGCCAAGATCCTGGACTAGCGAATGTGGCAGATACGCAGTATTTT.

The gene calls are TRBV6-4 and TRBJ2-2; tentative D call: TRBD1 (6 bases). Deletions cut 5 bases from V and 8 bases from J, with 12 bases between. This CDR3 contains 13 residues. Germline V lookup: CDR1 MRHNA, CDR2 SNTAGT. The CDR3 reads CASSNTGKGELFF. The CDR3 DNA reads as TGTGCCAGCAGTAACACAGGGAAAGGGGAGCTGTTTTTT.

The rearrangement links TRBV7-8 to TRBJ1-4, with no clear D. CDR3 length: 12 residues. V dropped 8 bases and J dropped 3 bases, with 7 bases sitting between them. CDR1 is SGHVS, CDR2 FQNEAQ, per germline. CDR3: CASGWANEKLFF. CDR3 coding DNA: TGTGCCAGCGGGTGGGCTAATGAAAAACTGTTTTTT. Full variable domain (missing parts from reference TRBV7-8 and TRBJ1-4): GAGVSQSPRYKVAKRGQDVALRCDPISGHVSLFWYQQALGQGPEFLTYFQNEAQLDKSGLPSDRFFAERPEGSVSTLKIQRTQQEDSAVYLCASGWANEKLFFGSGTQLSVL.

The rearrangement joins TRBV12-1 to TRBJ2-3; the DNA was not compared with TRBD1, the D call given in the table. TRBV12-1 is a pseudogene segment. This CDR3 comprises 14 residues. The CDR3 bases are TGTGCCAGCAGTCGTGGGGCCGTCACAGATACGCAGTATTTT. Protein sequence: CASSRGAVTDTQYF.

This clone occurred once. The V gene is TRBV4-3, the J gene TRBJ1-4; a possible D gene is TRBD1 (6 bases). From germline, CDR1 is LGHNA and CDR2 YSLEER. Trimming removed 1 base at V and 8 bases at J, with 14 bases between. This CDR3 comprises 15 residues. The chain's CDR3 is CASSQVGGEEEKLFF. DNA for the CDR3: TGCGCCAGCAGCCAAGTAGGGGGGGAAGAGGAAAAACTGTTTTTT.

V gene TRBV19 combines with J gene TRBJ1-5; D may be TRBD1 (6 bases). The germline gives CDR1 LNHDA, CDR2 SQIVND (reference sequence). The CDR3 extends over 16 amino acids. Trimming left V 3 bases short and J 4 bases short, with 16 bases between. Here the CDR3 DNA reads TGTGCCAGTAGTATGGTTTCAGGGGCCCCGAATCAGCCCCAGCATTTT. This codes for CASSMVSGAPNQPQHF.

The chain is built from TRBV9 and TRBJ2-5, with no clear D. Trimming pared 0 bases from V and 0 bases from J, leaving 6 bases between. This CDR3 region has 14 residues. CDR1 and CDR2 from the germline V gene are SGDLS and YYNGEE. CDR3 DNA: TGTGCCAGCAGCGTAGACACGTACCAAGAGACCCAGTACTTC. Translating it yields CASSVDTYQETQYF.

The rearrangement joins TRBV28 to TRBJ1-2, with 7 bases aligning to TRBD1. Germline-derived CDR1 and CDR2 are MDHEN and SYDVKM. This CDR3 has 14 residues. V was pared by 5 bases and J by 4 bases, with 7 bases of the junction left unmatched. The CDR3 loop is CASSNAGGGYGYTF. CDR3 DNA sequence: TGTGCCAGCAGTAACGCAGGGGGGGGCTATGGCTACACCTTC.

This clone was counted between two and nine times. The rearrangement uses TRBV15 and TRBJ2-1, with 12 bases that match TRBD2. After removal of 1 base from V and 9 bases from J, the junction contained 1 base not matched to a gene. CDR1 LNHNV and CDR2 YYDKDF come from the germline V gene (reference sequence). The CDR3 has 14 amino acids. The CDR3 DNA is TGTGCCACCAGCAGAGTGACTAGCGGGGGTGAGCAGTTCTTC. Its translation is CATSRVTSGGEQFF.

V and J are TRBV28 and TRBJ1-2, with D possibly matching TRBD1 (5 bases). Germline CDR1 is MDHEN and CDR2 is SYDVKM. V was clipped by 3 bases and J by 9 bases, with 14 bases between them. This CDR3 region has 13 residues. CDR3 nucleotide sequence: TGTGCCAGCAGTTTCACGGCCGGGGGTCGCTACACCTTC. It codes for CASSFTAGGRYTF.

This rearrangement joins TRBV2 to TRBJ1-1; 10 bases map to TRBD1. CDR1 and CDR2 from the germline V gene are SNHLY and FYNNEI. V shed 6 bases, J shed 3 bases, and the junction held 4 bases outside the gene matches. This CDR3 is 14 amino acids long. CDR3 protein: CASSRDRGYTEAFF. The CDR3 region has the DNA TGTGCCAGCAGCCGGGACAGGGGCTACACTGAAGCTTTCTTT.

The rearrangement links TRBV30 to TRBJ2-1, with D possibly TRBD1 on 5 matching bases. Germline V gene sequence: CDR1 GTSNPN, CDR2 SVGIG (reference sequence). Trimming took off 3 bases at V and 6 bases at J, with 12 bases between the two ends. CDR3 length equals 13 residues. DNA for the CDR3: TGTGCCTGGAGCCACATCACAGGCAATGAGCAGTTCTTC. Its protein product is CAWSHITGNEQFF.

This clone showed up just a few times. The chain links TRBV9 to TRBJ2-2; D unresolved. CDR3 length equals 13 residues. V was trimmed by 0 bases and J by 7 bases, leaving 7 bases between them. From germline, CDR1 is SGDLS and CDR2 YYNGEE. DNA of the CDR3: TGTGCCAGCAGCGTAGGGGCAGACGGGGAGCTGTTTTTT. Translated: CASSVGADGELFF.

The CDR3 protein is CSDRRDSSSMNTEAFF. CDR3 coding DNA: TGCAGCGACAGACGGGACTCTTCATCCATGAACACTGAAGCTTTCTTT. The chain is built from TRBV29-1 and TRBJ1-1; D might be TRBD1 (5 bases). CDR3 length equals 16 residues. V lost 7 bases, J lost 0 bases, and 21 bases lay in between. Germline V CDR1 and CDR2: SQVTM, ANQGSEA.

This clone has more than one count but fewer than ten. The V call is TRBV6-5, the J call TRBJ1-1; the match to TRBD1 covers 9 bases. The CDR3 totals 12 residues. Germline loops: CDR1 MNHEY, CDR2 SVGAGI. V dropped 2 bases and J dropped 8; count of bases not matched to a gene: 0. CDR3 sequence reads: CASSYGTGEAFF. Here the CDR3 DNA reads TGTGCCAGCAGTTACGGGACAGGGGAAGCTTTCTTT.

The DNA for the CDR3 is TGTGCCAGCAGTTACATGACAGGGGGCGCCTACGAGCAGTACTTC. Its translation is CASSYMTGGAYEQYF. V is TRBV6-6 and J is TRBJ2-7; TRBD1 agrees at 10 bases. The ends lost 2 bases at V and 2 bases at J; junction bases unmatched: 3. Germline assignment: CDR1 MNHNY and CDR2 SVGAGI (reference sequence). The CDR3 is made up of 15 amino acids.

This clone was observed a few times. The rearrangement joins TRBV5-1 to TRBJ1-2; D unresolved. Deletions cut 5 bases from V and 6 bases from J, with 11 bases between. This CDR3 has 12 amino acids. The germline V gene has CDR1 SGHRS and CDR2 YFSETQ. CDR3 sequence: CASSQDADGYTF. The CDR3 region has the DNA TGCGCCAGCAGTCAAGACGCCGATGGCTACACCTTC.

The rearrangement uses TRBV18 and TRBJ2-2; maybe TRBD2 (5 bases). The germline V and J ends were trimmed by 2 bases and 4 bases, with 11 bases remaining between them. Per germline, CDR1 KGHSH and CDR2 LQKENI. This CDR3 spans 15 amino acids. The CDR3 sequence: CASSPKYEGTGELFF. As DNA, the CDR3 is TGTGCCAGCTCACCAAAGTACGAGGGCACCGGGGAGCTGTTTTTT. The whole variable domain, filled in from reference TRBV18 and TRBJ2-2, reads NAGVMQNPRHLVRRRGQEARLRCSPMKGHSHVYWYRQLPEEGLKFMVYLQKENIIDESGMPKERFSAEFPKEGPSILRIQQVVRGDSAAYFCASSPKYEGTGELFFGEGSRLTVL.

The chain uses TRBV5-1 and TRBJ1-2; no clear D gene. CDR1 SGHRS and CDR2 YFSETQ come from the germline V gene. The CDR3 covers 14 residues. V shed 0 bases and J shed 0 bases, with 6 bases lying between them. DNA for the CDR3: TGCGCCAGCAGCTTGGCCGAGGCTAACTATGGCTACACCTTC. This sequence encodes CASSLAEANYGYTF.

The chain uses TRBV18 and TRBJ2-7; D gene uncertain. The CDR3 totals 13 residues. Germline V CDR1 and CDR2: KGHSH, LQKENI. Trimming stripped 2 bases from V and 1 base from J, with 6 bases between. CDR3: CASSPEPSYEQYV. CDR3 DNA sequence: TGTGCCAGCTCACCAGAACCTTCCTACGAGCAGTACGTC.

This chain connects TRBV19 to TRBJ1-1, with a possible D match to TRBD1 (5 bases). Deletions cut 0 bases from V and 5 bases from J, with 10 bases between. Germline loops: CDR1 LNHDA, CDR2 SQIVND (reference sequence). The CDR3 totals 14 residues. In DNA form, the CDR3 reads TGTGCCAGTAGTATAGAAACAGGAGAGACTGAAGCTTTCTTT. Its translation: CASSIETGETEAFF.

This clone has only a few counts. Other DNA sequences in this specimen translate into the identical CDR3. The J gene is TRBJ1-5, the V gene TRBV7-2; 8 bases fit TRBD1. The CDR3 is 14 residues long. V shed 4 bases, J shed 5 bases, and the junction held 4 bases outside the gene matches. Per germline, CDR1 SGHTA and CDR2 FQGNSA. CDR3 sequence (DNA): TGTGCCAGCAGCTCGCAGGGGGCGGATCAGCCCCAGCATTTT. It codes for CASSSQGADQPQHF.

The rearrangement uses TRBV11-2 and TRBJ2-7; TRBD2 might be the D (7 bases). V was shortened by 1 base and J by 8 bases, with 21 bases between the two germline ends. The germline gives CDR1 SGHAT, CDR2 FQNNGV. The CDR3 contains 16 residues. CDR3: CASSLVSQMEGGKQYF. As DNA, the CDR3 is TGTGCCAGCAGCTTAGTGTCCCAAATGGAGGGGGGGAAGCAGTACTTC.

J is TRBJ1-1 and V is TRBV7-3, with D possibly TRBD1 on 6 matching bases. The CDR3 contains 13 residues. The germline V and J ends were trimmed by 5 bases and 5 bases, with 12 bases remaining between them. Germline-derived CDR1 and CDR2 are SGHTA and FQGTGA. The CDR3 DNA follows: TGTGCCAGCAGCCCCTATACAGGGACTGAAGCTTTCTTT. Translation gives CASSPYTGTEAFF.

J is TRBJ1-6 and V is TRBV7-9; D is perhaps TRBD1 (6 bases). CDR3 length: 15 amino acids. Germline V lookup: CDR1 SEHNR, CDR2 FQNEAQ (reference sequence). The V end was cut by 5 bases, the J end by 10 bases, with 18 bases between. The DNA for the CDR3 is TGTGCCAGCAGCCTCTCCGGGGGGGCGAGATCACCCCTCCACTTT. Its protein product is CASSLSGGARSPLHF.

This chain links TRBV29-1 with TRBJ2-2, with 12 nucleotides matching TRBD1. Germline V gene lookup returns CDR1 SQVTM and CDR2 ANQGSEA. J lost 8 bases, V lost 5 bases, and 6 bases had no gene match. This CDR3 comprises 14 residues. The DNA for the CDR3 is TGCAGCGTTCAGGGACAGGGGGCAAGGGGGGAGCTGTTTTTT. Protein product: CSVQGQGARGELFF.

The CDR3 is CASSLALGSRRGETQYF. In DNA form, the CDR3 reads TGTGCCAGCAGCTTAGCGCTAGGGTCCCGGAGGGGGGAGACCCAGTACTTC. The genes are TRBV7-9 and TRBJ2-5, with D perhaps assigned TRBD1 or TRBD2 (6 bases each). The CDR3 sequence is 17 residues long. The germline gives CDR1 SEHNR, CDR2 FQNEAQ (reference sequence). Trimming shortened V by 0 bases and J by 5 bases, and 19 bases separated the two germline ends.